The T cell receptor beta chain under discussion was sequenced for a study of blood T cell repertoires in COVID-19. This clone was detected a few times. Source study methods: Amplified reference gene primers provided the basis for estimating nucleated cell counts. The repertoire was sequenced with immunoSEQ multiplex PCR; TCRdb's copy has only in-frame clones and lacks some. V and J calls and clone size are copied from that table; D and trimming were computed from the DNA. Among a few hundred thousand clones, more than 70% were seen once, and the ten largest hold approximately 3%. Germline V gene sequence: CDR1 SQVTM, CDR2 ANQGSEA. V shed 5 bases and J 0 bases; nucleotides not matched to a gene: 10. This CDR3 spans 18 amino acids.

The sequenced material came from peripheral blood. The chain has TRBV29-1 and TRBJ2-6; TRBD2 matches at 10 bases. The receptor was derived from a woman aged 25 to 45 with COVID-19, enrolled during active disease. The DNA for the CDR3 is TGCAGCGTTTCTGAGCGGGAGGGCCTCCTCTCTGGGGCCAACGTCCTGACTTTC. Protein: CSVSEREGLLSGANVLTF.